These T cell receptor beta chains were read from a single sample in a study of CD8 T cells in Susac syndrome. TCRdb itself ran the immunoSEQ multiplex PCR reads through MiXCR, one entry per CDR3 protein. The sample lists around 300,000 distinct CDR3 sequences; 92% were seen once. The material sequenced was CD4+ T cells from PBMCs. The receptors were sampled from a human donor with multiple sclerosis. CDR3s include the opening cysteine and the closing phenylalanine or tryptophan. D genes are given only for firm matches. Clone size is given for some rows only: seen once, a few or many times, or a class if the clone is expanded.

TRBJ2-3	NA	NA	15	TRBV5-6	CASSIGALVADTQYF	TGTGCCAGCAGCATTGGGGCACTAGTTGCGGATACGCAGTATTTT
TRBJ2-1	NA	NA	17	TRBV10-3	CAISESISGQGSNEQFF	TGTGCCATCAGTGAGTCGATTTCCGGGCAGGGCTCCAATGAGCAGTTCTTC
TRBJ2-1	NA	TRBD2	13	TRBV30	CAWGTSGYNEQFF	TGTGCCTGGGGGACTAGCGGTTACAATGAGCAGTTCTTC
TRBJ2-7	NA	TRBD1	14	TRBV15	CATRRDRASYEQYF	TGTGCCACCCGACGGGACAGGGCCTCCTACGAGCAGTACTTC
TRBJ1-5	NA	NA	15	TRBV19	CASSRGTHSNQPQHF	TGTGCCAGTAGTCGGGGGACACATAGCAATCAGCCCCAGCATTTT
TRBJ2-7	NA	TRBD1	15	TRBV6-1	CASRFDRESSYEQYF	TGTGCCAGCAGATTCGACAGGGAAAGCTCCTACGAGCAGTACTTC
TRBJ1-1	NA	NA	16	TRBV18	CASSPHPLSMNTEAFF	TGTGCCAGCTCACCACATCCCTTGAGCATGAACACTGAAGCTTTCTTT
TRBJ2-1	once	TRBD2	15	TRBV12-3/TRBV12-4	CASSLAGGRGHEQFF	TGTGCCAGCAGCTTAGCGGGAGGGCGGGGGCATGAGCAGTTCTTC
TRBJ2-7	NA	TRBD1	17	TRBV4-3	CASSQDSGQGIPYEQYF	TGCGCCAGCAGCCAAGATTCAGGACAGGGCATTCCTTACGAGCAGTACTTC
TRBJ2-1	NA	TRBD2	16	TRBV6-2/TRBV6-3	CASSLTSGRPGNEQFF	TGTGCCAGCAGTCTCACTAGCGGGAGGCCGGGGAATGAGCAGTTCTTC
TRBJ2-3	NA	NA	14	TRBV7-2	CASTYYGSTDTQYF	TGTGCCAGCACCTATTACGGCTCCACAGATACGCAGTATTTT
TRBJ1-2	NA	NA	13	TRBV27	CARGLPGVSGYTF	TGTGCCAGAGGACTCCCGGGGGTCTCTGGCTACACCTTC
TRBJ1-1	NA	NA	15	TRBV7-8	CASSLASTANTEAFF	TGTGCCAGCAGCTTAGCGTCGACAGCTAACACTGAAGCTTTCTTT
TRBJ2-7	NA	NA	14	TRBV15	CATSRDAGTYEQYF	TGTGCCACCAGCAGAGACGCAGGCACCTACGAGCAGTACTTC
TRBJ1-5	NA	NA	14	TRBV29-1	CSVVEGGVNQPQHF	TGCAGCGTTGTGGAGGGTGGGGTCAATCAGCCCCAGCATTTT
TRBJ2-5	NA	NA	11	TRBV20-1	CSAGHQETQYF	TGCAGTGCTGGGCACCAAGAGACCCAGTACTTC
TRBJ2-6	NA	TRBD1	16	TRBV11-3	CASSRDRVIGANVLTF	TGTGCCAGCAGCCGGGACAGGGTGATTGGGGCCAACGTCCTGACTTTC
TRBJ1-1	NA	NA	15	TRBV2	CATTPPKGENTEAFF	TGTGCCACCACCCCCCCGAAGGGGGAGAACACTGAAGCTTTCTTT
TRBJ2-1	NA	NA	16	TRBV6-5	CASSYSRIVRGDEQFF	TGTGCCAGCAGTTACTCGAGGATTGTGAGAGGCGATGAGCAGTTCTTC
TRBJ1-2	NA	NA	15	TRBV27	CASSSRQAVSYGYTF	TGTGCCAGCAGTTCCCGACAGGCGGTTTCCTATGGCTACACCTTC
TRBJ2-5	once	NA	14	TRBV5-5	CASSSRWKEETQYF	TGTGCCAGCAGCTCCCGGTGGAAGGAGGAGACCCAGTACTTC
TRBJ2-1	once	TRBD2	18	TRBV28	CASPPGLAGGSSYNEQFF	TGTGCCAGCCCTCCGGGACTAGCGGGGGGGAGCTCCTACAATGAGCAGTTCTTC
TRBJ1-1	NA	NA	15	TRBV5-4	CASSLSVQEDTEAFF	TGTGCCAGCAGCTTGTCTGTGCAGGAAGACACTGAAGCTTTCTTT
TRBJ2-3	NA	TRBD2	16	TRBV7-3	CASSLAHGRARDTQYF	TGTGCCAGCAGCCTTGCCCACGGGAGGGCCAGAGATACGCAGTATTTT
TRBJ2-5	NA	TRBD2	14	TRBV11-3	CASSTRLAGETQYF	TGTGCCAGCAGCACTAGACTAGCCGGGGAGACCCAGTACTTC
TRBJ1-3	NA	NA	14	TRBV30	CAWTSYGRANTIYF	TGTGCCTGGACTTCCTACGGTCGGGCAAACACCATATATTTT
TRBJ2-1	NA	TRBD2	16	TRBV5-4	CASSRQLAGLYNEQFF	TGTGCCAGCAGCCGCCAACTAGCGGGATTATACAATGAGCAGTTCTTC
TRBJ2-3	NA	TRBD2	15	TRBV18	CASSPASGARDTQYF	TGTGCCAGCTCACCAGCCAGCGGGGCCCGGGATACGCAGTATTTT
TRBJ2-7	NA	TRBD1	13	TRBV6-2/TRBV6-3	CASRLTGGYEQYF	TGTGCCAGCAGACTCACAGGGGGCTACGAGCAGTACTTC
TRBJ1-2	NA	NA	14	TRBV11-2	CASSLDRGNGGYTF	TGTGCCAGCAGCTTAGACCGGGGGAACGGTGGCTACACCTTC
TRBJ1-5	once	NA	14	TRBV7-9	CASSLAGDNQPQHF	TGTGCCAGCAGCTTAGCAGGGGACAATCAGCCCCAGCATTTT
TRBJ2-7	NA	TRBD2	14	TRBV5-4	CASSLQGLAGEQYF	TGTGCCAGCAGCCTCCAGGGACTAGCGGGCGAGCAGTACTTC
TRBJ2-2	NA	NA	14	TRBV3-1	CASSLYSDTGELFF	TGTGCCAGCAGCCTTTACAGCGACACCGGGGAGCTGTTTTTT
TRBJ2-7	NA	NA	11	TRBV28	CASSLDLEQYF	TGTGCCAGCAGCCTAGATCTCGAGCAGTACTTC
TRBJ2-3	NA	NA	14	TRBV20-1	CSARRGSRTDTQYF	TGCAGTGCTAGGAGAGGGAGCAGAACAGATACGCAGTATTTT
TRBJ2-5	NA	NA	14	TRBV5-1	CASSLAGDGETQYF	TGCGCCAGCAGCTTGGCAGGGGATGGGGAGACCCAGTACTTC
TRBJ2-3	NA	TRBD2	16	TRBV6-1	CASSTLGGGATDTQYF	TGTGCCAGCAGTACCCTTGGCGGGGGGGCCACAGATACGCAGTATTTT
TRBJ1-2	NA	TRBD1	12	TRBV20-1	CSAPTGSGGYTF	TGCAGTGCCCCGACAGGGTCGGGTGGCTACACCTTC
TRBJ2-7	NA	NA	15	TRBV5-6	CASSFRRTSSYEQYF	TGTGCCAGCAGCTTCAGGCGTACCAGCTCCTACGAGCAGTACTTC
TRBJ2-7	NA	NA	13	TRBV5-1	CASRVGDPYEQYF	TGCGCCAGCCGGGTCGGGGATCCCTACGAGCAGTACTTC
TRBJ2-3	few	TRBD2	18	TRBV6-5	CASSYRGLAGGPTDTQYF	TGTGCCAGCAGTTACCGGGGACTAGCGGGAGGACCCACAGATACGCAGTATTTT
TRBJ1-6	NA	NA	13	TRBV30	CAWSVSFNSPLHF	TGTGCCTGGAGTGTCTCCTTTAATTCACCCCTCCACTTT
TRBJ1-6	NA	NA	15	TRBV3-1	CASSQVAERNSPLHF	TGTGCCAGCAGCCAAGTGGCGGAGAGGAATTCACCCCTCCACTTT
TRBJ2-7	NA	NA	14	TRBV18	CASSPPHGGYEQYF	TGTGCCAGCTCACCACCGCACGGCGGCTACGAGCAGTACTTC
TRBJ1-2	few	NA	14	TRBV30	CAWSVLTGGGGYTF	TGTGCCTGGAGTGTACTAACGGGGGGAGGTGGCTACACCTTC
TRBJ2-7	NA	NA	14	TRBV7-6	CASRLRWGDYEQYF	TGTGCCAGCAGACTTAGATGGGGCGACTACGAGCAGTACTTC
TRBJ2-7	NA	NA	16	TRBV25-1	CASSESGGKVRYEQYF	TGTGCCAGCAGTGAATCTGGGGGGAAGGTACGCTACGAGCAGTACTTC
TRBJ2-7	few	TRBD2	12	TRBV29-1	CSVESGGYEQYF	TGCAGCGTTGAGTCGGGGGGCTACGAGCAGTACTTC
TRBJ2-3	NA	NA	15	TRBV5-1	CASSLVRKSTDTQYF	TGCGCCAGCAGCTTGGTTAGGAAAAGCACAGATACGCAGTATTTT
TRBJ1-1	NA	TRBD1	16	TRBV18	CASSFGTGSVNTEAFF	TGTGCCAGCTCCTTTGGGACAGGGTCGGTGAACACTGAAGCTTTCTTT
TRBJ1-1	NA	TRBD1	13	TRBV6-1	CASSQDRATEAFF	TGTGCCAGCAGTCAGGACAGGGCCACTGAAGCTTTCTTT
TRBJ1-3	once	NA	16	TRBV5-6	CASSFRSVFSGNTIYF	TGTGCCAGCAGCTTCCGTTCGGTGTTCTCTGGAAACACCATATATTTT
TRBJ2-5	once	TRBD2	17	TRBV5-1	CASSSTPGLAGPETQYF	TGCGCCAGCAGCTCAACCCCGGGACTAGCGGGGCCGGAGACCCAGTACTTC